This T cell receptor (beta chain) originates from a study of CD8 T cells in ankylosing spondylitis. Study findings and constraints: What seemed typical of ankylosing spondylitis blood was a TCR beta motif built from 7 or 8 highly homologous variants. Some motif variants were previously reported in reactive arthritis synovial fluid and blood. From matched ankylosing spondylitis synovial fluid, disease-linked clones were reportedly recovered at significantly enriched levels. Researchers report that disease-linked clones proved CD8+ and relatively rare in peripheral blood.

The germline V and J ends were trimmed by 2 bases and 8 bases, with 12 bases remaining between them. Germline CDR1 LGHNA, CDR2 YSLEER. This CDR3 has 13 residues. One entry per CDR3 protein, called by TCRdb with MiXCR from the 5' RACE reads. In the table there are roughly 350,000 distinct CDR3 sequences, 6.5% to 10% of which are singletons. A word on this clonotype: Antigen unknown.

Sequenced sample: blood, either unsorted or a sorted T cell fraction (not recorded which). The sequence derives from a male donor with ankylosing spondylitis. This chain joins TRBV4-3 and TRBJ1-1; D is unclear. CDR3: CASSQIRYSEAFF. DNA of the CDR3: TGCGCCAGCAGCCAAATCCGGTATTCGGAAGCTTTCTTT.